This T cell receptor (beta chain) derives from a study of T cells in localized non-small cell lung cancer. Study-level points and caveats: Uninvolved adjacent lung had more T cell clonality than any other tissue, topping tumor. Because sequencing included only one region (of the tumor), heterogeneity remains possible. Median approximately 61 top-100 tumor clones were shared with paired adjacent lung. Elevated circulating T cell density in blood was associated with longer overall survival.

This CDR3 spans 15 amino acids. V dropped 6 bases and J dropped 3 bases, with 18 bases sitting between them. Germline CDR1 reads SNHLY; CDR2 reads FYNNEI. A remark on this clone: Its antigen is as yet unknown.

The method was immunoSEQ multiplex PCR; TCRdb's version includes in-frame clones alone and lacks a portion of them. In the table there are some 85,000 clones, around 82% of which are singletons. The sample was PBMCs, taken before any cancer treatment. The chain recombines TRBV2 with TRBJ2-7; D possibly uses TRBD1 or TRBD2 (5 bases each). The TCR sequence derives from a man between 35 and 75 years old with stage II squamous cell lung carcinoma. The CDR3 is CASSPNGGPNYEQYF. Written as DNA, the CDR3 is TGTGCCAGCAGCCCAAATGGGGGACCCAACTACGAGCAGTACTTC.